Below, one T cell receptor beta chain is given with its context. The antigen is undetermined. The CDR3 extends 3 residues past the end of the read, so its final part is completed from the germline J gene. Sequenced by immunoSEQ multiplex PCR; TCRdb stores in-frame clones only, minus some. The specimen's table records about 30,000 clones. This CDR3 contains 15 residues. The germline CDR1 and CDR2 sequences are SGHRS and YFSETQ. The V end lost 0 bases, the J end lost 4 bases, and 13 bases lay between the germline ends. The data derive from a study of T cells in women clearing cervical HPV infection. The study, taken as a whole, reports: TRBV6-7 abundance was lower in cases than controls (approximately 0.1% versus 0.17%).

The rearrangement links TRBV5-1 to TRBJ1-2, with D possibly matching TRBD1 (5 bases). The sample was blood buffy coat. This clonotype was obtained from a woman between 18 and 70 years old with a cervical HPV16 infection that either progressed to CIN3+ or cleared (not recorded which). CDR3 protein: CASSLAIGGGYGYTF. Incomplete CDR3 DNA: TGCGCCAGCAGCTTGGCCATCGGGGGGGGCTATGGC.